These 32 T cell receptor beta chains share one sample of origin, sequenced in a study of technical replicates of blood from a handful of donors. Here immunoSEQ multiplex PCR was the method, and the copy in TCRdb shows in-frame clones only, minus some. Altogether some 77,000 clones are present, around 90% being singletons, with the ten largest covering 0.39%. The sample consisted of T cells isolated from PBMCs. Receptors were obtained from a human donor in good health.

The CDR3 sequence is CASSGTDSSYNEQFF. The CDR3 DNA follows: TGTGCCAGCAGCGGGACAGATAGCTCCTACAATGAGCAGTTCTTC. This rearrangement joins TRBV5-6 to TRBJ2-1, with 7 bases that match TRBD1. The CDR3 length is 15 residues. Unmatched junction bases numbered 4, after V lost 4 bases and J lost 0 bases. From germline, CDR1 is SGHDT and CDR2 YYEEEE.

This chain connects TRBV19 to TRBJ2-7; 9 positions agree with TRBD2. There are 12 residues in the CDR3. Trimming cost V 10 bases and J 0 bases; bases outside gene matches: 1. CDR1 and CDR2 from the germline V gene are LNHDA and SQIVND (reference sequence). CDR3 nucleotides: TGTGCCACTAGCGGGGTCTCCTACGAGCAGTACTTC. The encoded protein is CATSGVSYEQYF. The full variable domain, in which reference TRBV19 and TRBJ2-7 provide the parts outside the CDR3, is DGGITQSPKYLFRKEGQNVTLSCEQNLNHDAMYWYRQDPGQGLRLIYYSQIVNDFQKGDIAEGYSVSREKKESFPLTVTSAQKNPTAFYLCATSGVSYEQYFGPGTRLTVT.

This clone has only one observation. V gene TRBV4-1 combines with J gene TRBJ2-7; D unresolved. Trimming pared 0 bases from V and 2 bases from J, leaving 5 bases between. Germline V gene data show CDR1 as MGHRA and CDR2 as YSYEKL. The CDR3 has 13 residues. The CDR3, as DNA: TGCGCCAGCAGCCAAGAGCGGACCTACGAGCAGTACTTC. As protein: CASSQERTYEQYF.

CDR3: CASSLALAGVEEETQYF. DNA for the CDR3: TGTGCCAGCAGCTTAGCGCTAGCGGGAGTAGAGGAAGAGACCCAGTACTTC. The chain joins TRBV7-2 to TRBJ2-5; TRBD2 matches at 10 bases. The CDR3 extends over 17 amino acids. Germline V CDR1 and CDR2: SGHTA, FQGNSA. V lost 0 bases and J lost 3; bases outside the gene matches: 7.

This clone has a single count. The chain uses TRBV13 and TRBJ2-5, with a tentative D call TRBD2 (7 bases). CDR3 length: 15 amino acids. Trimming took 4 bases from V and 3 from J, leaving 15 bases between them. Looked up from germline, CDR1 is PRHDT and CDR2 is FYEKMQ (reference sequence). CDR3 nucleotide sequence: TGTGCCAGCAGCTCCCGACTAGGGGGGGAAGAGACCCAGTACTTC. Amino acid sequence: CASSSRLGGEETQYF.

This clone turned up a few times. The chain combines TRBV18 with TRBJ2-7; TRBD1 matches at 9 bases. This CDR3 is 13 amino acids long. Germline V lookup: CDR1 KGHSH, CDR2 LQKENI. V lost 4 bases and J lost 7; bases outside the gene matches: 5. The CDR3 DNA reads TGTGCCAGCTCACAAGACAGGGGGGGGGAGCAGTACTTC. Amino acid sequence: CASSQDRGGEQYF.

This clone was seen a few times. This sequence joins TRBV7-2 and TRBJ1-1; no clear D gene. V was pared by 6 bases and J by 1 base, with 9 bases between. The CDR3 runs 13 residues. From germline, CDR1 is SGHTA and CDR2 FQGNSA. The CDR3 loop is CASSQQQNTEAFF. The CDR3 DNA reads as TGTGCCAGCAGTCAACAGCAGAACACTGAAGCTTTCTTT.

The chain has TRBV19 and TRBJ2-7, with 8 bases that match TRBD1. CDR1 is LNHDA and CDR2 is SQIVND in the germline V gene (reference sequence). The CDR3 sequence is 13 residues long. The junction had 4 bases not matched to a gene; V was cut back by 5 bases and J by 4 bases. The CDR3: CASSLDREYEQYF. The CDR3 coding sequence is TGTGCCAGTAGTTTGGACAGGGAGTACGAGCAGTACTTC.

The chain combines TRBV10-3 with TRBJ1-2; maybe TRBD1 (5 bases). The length of the CDR3 is 14 residues. Germline CDR1 is ENHRY and CDR2 is SYGVKD. V lost 2 bases and J lost 4, with 11 bases in between. CDR3 sequence: CAISEPRQPYGYTF. CDR3 coding DNA: TGTGCCATCAGTGAGCCGCGACAGCCCTATGGCTACACCTTC.

J is TRBJ2-3 and V is TRBV28; TRBD2 matches 16 bases. Trimming cost V 5 bases and J 6 bases; bases outside gene matches: 17. The CDR3 totals 20 residues. Germline V gene lookup returns CDR1 MDHEN and CDR2 SYDVKM. The CDR3 loop reads CASSGVPGTSGRASRDTQYF. The CDR3 DNA is TGTGCCAGCAGTGGAGTCCCCGGGACTAGCGGGAGGGCCTCTAGGGATACGCAGTATTTT. Together with reference TRBV28 and TRBJ2-3, the CDR3 gives the full variable domain: DVKVTQSSRYLVKRTGEKVFLECVQDMDHENMFWYRQDPGLGLRLIYFSYDVKMKEKGDIPEGYSVSREKKERFSLILESASTNQTSMYLCASSGVPGTSGRASRDTQYFGPGTRLTVL.

Here the CDR3 reads CASSLGAGSSYEQYF. CDR3 DNA sequence: TGTGCCAGCAGCTTAGGGGCCGGGAGCTCCTACGAGCAGTACTTC. The chain employs TRBV11-3 and TRBJ2-7; the D gene is possibly TRBD2 (6 bases). The CDR3 is made up of 15 amino acids. In germline, CDR1 is SGHNT, CDR2 YENEEA. V was pared by 1 base and J by 0 bases, with 10 bases between.

For the CDR3, the DNA is TGTGCCAGCAGCCAAGATGGGGGTGGGACAGTCTATGGCTACACCTTC. It translates to CASSQDGGGTVYGYTF. The J gene is TRBJ1-2, the V gene TRBV14; 7 bases fit TRBD1. J lost 4 bases, V lost 0 bases, and 8 bases had no gene match. CDR1 and CDR2 (germline): SGHDN, FVKESK. The CDR3 extends over 16 amino acids.

This clone is a singleton in its sample. The chain uses TRBV10-3 and TRBJ1-1; 8 positions agree with TRBD1. CDR3 length: 16 residues. CDR1 ENHRY and CDR2 SYGVKD come from the germline V gene. V lost 2 bases, J lost 7 bases, and 12 bases stayed unmatched. The CDR3 spells CAISEPISDRVDEAFF. Here the CDR3 DNA reads TGTGCCATCAGTGAGCCAATTTCGGACAGGGTGGATGAAGCTTTCTTT.

The rearrangement links TRBV4-3 to TRBJ1-2; D remains unclear. CDR3 length: 17 residues. V dropped 0 bases and J dropped 5 bases, with 19 bases sitting between them. The V gene's germline CDR1 is LGHNA and CDR2 YSLEER. The CDR3 reads CASSQDLTRGELYGYTF. The DNA for the CDR3 is TGCGCCAGCAGCCAAGATTTAACAAGAGGAGAATTATATGGCTACACCTTC.

This clone was recorded once. The chain employs TRBV9 and TRBJ2-6, with D tentatively TRBD2 (6 bases). Trimming shortened V by 3 bases and J by 1 base, and 29 bases separated the two germline ends. Germline CDR1 reads SGDLS; CDR2 reads YYNGEE. The CDR3 sequence is 22 residues long. The CDR3 spells CASSGTPRPGDHKVSGANVLTF. The CDR3 bases are TGTGCCAGCAGCGGGACCCCTCGACCGGGGGACCATAAAGTGTCTGGGGCCAACGTCCTGACTTTC.

The rearrangement joins TRBV6-6 to TRBJ1-5; D gene ambiguous. The CDR3 has 14 amino acids. The V gene's germline CDR1 is MNHNY and CDR2 SVGAGI (reference sequence). V lost 7 bases, J lost 1 base, and 11 bases lay in between. In DNA, the CDR3 is TGTGCCAGCATTTTTGAACGGAGCAATCAGCCCCAGCATTTT. Its translation is CASIFERSNQPQHF.

This clone occurred once. The chain links TRBV13 to TRBJ2-5; perhaps TRBD1 as D (6 bases). The CDR3 contains 16 residues. V was shortened by 0 bases and J by 1 base, with 12 bases between the two germline ends. Per germline, CDR1 PRHDT and CDR2 FYEKMQ (reference sequence). For the CDR3, the DNA is TGTGCCAGCAGCTTAGGCCTTCGACAGGTCCAAGAGACCCAGTACTTC. It encodes CASSLGLRQVQETQYF.

The rearrangement uses TRBV5-6 and TRBJ1-1, with D hard to call. V was pared by 4 bases and J by 1 base, with 8 bases between. The CDR3 loop spans 13 amino acids. CDR1 is SGHDT and CDR2 is YYEEEE in the germline V gene. CDR3 coding DNA: TGTGCCAGCAGCAGGGAGTGGAACACTGAAGCTTTCTTT. Encoded protein: CASSREWNTEAFF. The full variable domain, with the rest looked up from reference TRBV5-6 and TRBJ1-1, is DAGVTQSPTHLIKTRGQQVTLRCSPKSGHDTVSWYQQALGQGPQFIFQYYEEEERQRGNFPDRFSGHQFPNYSSELNVNALLLGDSALYLCASSREWNTEAFFGQGTRLTVV.

The J gene is TRBJ2-7, the V gene TRBV10-1; 9 bases are shared with TRBD1. Germline values: CDR1 WNHNN, CDR2 SYGVQD (reference sequence). CDR3 length: 13 residues. V dropped 7 bases and J dropped 5; count of bases not matched to a gene: 6. This CDR3 is CASTPGQGDEQYF. The CDR3 region has the DNA TGCGCCAGCACCCCGGGACAGGGCGACGAGCAGTACTTC.

The gene calls are TRBV10-3 and TRBJ2-1; a possible D gene is TRBD2 (6 bases). The CDR3 contains 14 residues. Trimming shortened V by 2 bases and J by 4 bases, and 9 bases separated the two germline ends. Germline CDR1 reads ENHRY; CDR2 reads SYGVKD. As DNA, the CDR3 is TGTGCCATCAGTGAGGGGAGGAAATACAATGAGCAGTTCTTC. Translated: CAISEGRKYNEQFF.

V is TRBV28 and J is TRBJ1-2; D not certain. The length of the CDR3 is 14 residues. Trimming pared 3 bases from V and 8 bases from J, leaving 16 bases between. The germline V gene has CDR1 MDHEN and CDR2 SYDVKM. The CDR3 DNA reads as TGTGCCAGCAGTTTTGGCCTCGGGATTCCCGGCTACACCTTC. Its translation is CASSFGLGIPGYTF.

CDR3: CATSGGWAQPQHF. The CDR3, as DNA: TGTGCCACCAGCGGAGGGTGGGCCCAGCCCCAGCATTTT. V and J are TRBV15 and TRBJ1-5; D gene uncertain. The CDR3 is 13 amino acids. Germline CDR1 reads LNHNV; CDR2 reads YYDKDF (reference sequence). V lost 5 bases to trimming and J lost 7 bases, with 12 bases between them.

This chain uses TRBV5-4 with TRBJ2-2; the match to TRBD2 covers 11 bases. The junction had 2 bases not matched to a gene; V was cut back by 0 bases and J by 4 bases. This CDR3 region has 16 residues. CDR1 is SGHNT and CDR2 is YYREEE in the germline V gene (reference sequence). The CDR3, as DNA: TGTGCCAGCAGCTTGGCAGGGACTAGCGGCACCGGGGAGCTGTTTTTT. It translates to CASSLAGTSGTGELFF.

The chain recombines TRBV30 with TRBJ2-7; possible D gene TRBD2, 6 bases. The CDR3 length is 13 residues. The germline gives CDR1 GTSNPN, CDR2 SVGIG (reference sequence). Trimming removed 0 bases from V and 4 bases from J, with 10 bases in between. CDR3 sequence (DNA): TGTGCCTGGAGTGTACTTCGGGGGTACGAGCAGTACTTC. Residues: CAWSVLRGYEQYF.

The chain links TRBV10-2 to TRBJ1-5; the D gene is possibly TRBD1 (5 bases). Germline V gene data show CDR1 as WSHSY and CDR2 as SAAADI. Trimming stripped 6 bases from V and 5 bases from J, with 11 bases between. This CDR3 comprises 13 residues. The CDR3 bases are TGCGCCAGCAGGGAGGCGGGGGATCAGCCCCAGCATTTT. Translated: CASREAGDQPQHF.

This clone was seen a single time. This chain joins TRBV28 and TRBJ1-3, with no clear D. Germline values: CDR1 MDHEN, CDR2 SYDVKM. Trimming left V 6 bases short and J 0 bases short, with 12 bases between. This CDR3 is 15 amino acids long. The CDR3 loop is CASSPPANSGNTIYF. Here the CDR3 DNA reads TGTGCCAGCAGCCCCCCTGCGAACTCTGGAAACACCATATATTTT.

V gene TRBV27 combines with J gene TRBJ1-2, with D possibly being TRBD1 (6 bases). Germline CDR1 reads MNHEY; CDR2 reads SMNVEV (reference sequence). This CDR3 has 15 residues. The V and J ends lost 7 bases and 4 bases respectively, with 19 bases between them. Written as DNA, the CDR3 is TGTGCCAGCATTGGTCAGGGGCCTTACTCCTATGGCTACACCTTC. Translated: CASIGQGPYSYGYTF.

J is TRBJ1-2 and V is TRBV27; TRBD1 matches 11 bases. Trimming removed 3 bases from V and 4 bases from J; junction bases left unmatched: 10. The CDR3 spans 17 residues. Germline V gene sequence: CDR1 MNHEY, CDR2 SMNVEV (reference sequence). This CDR3 reads CASSLTGQGAKIYGYTF. Written as DNA, the CDR3 is TGTGCCAGCAGTTTGACCGGACAGGGGGCGAAGATCTATGGCTACACCTTC.

The rearrangement uses TRBV6-1 and TRBJ2-7; 9 positions agree with TRBD1. CDR3 length: 16 residues. The V gene's germline CDR1 is MNHNS and CDR2 SASEGT. Trimming took 3 bases from V and 1 from J; bases not matched to a gene: 7. This chain's CDR3 is CASSDADRGESYEQYF. CDR3 sequence (DNA): TGTGCCAGCAGTGACGCAGACAGGGGGGAATCCTACGAGCAGTACTTC.

The rearrangement uses TRBV19 and TRBJ1-4; the D gene is possibly TRBD1 (6 bases). V gave up 0 bases and J gave up 8 bases, with 13 bases separating them. The V gene's germline CDR1 is LNHDA and CDR2 SQIVND (reference sequence). The CDR3 runs to 15 residues. CDR3 in DNA: TGTGCCAGTAGTATAGATCCACAGGGTCGCGAAAAACTGTTTTTT. Its translation is CASSIDPQGREKLFF. Drawing the rest from reference TRBV19 and TRBJ1-4, the complete variable domain is DGGITQSPKYLFRKEGQNVTLSCEQNLNHDAMYWYRQDPGQGLRLIYYSQIVNDFQKGDIAEGYSVSREKKESFPLTVTSAQKNPTAFYLCASSIDPQGREKLFFGSGTQLSVL.

A single count supports this clone. The same CDR3 arises from other DNA sequences in this sample as well. The V and J genes are TRBV9 and TRBJ2-7; 9 bases agree with TRBD2. The V gene's germline CDR1 is SGDLS and CDR2 YYNGEE. J gave up 0 bases and V 0 bases, and 1 base lay outside the gene matches. The CDR3 is made up of 15 amino acids. The CDR3 loop reads CASSVGLADSYEQYF. In DNA, the CDR3 is TGTGCCAGCAGCGTAGGACTAGCGGACTCCTACGAGCAGTACTTC.

The V and J genes are TRBV7-8 and TRBJ1-2; D unresolved. The CDR3 extends over 11 amino acids. Trimming removed 1 base at V and 8 bases at J, with 5 bases between. CDR1 SGHVS and CDR2 FQNEAQ come from the germline V gene. CDR3 protein: CASSLVEGYTF. The CDR3 DNA reads as TGTGCCAGCAGCTTAGTGGAGGGCTACACCTTC.